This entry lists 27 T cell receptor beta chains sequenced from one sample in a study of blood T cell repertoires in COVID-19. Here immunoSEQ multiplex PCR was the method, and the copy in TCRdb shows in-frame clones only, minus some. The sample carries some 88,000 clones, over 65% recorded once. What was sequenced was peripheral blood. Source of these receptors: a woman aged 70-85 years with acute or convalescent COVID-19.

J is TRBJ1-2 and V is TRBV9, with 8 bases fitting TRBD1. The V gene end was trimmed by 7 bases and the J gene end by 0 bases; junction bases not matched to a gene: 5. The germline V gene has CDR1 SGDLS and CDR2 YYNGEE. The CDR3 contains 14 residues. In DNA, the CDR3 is TGTGCCAGCGGCCGGGACAGGCCTAACTATGGCTACACCTTC. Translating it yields CASGRDRPNYGYTF.

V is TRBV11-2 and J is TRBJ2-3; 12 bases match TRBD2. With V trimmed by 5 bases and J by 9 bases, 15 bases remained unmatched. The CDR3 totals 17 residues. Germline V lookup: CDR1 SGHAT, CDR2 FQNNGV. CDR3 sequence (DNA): TGTGCCAGCAGCGACCGACCTAGCGGGGGGGTTTCGGGGACGCAGTATTTT. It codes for CASSDRPSGGVSGTQYF.

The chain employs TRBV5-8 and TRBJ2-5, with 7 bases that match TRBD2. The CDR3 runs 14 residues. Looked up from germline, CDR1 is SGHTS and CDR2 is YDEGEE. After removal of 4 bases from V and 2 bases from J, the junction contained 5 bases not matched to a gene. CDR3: CASSAWRGQETQYF. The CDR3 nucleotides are TGTGCCAGCAGCGCCTGGCGGGGGCAAGAGACCCAGTACTTC.

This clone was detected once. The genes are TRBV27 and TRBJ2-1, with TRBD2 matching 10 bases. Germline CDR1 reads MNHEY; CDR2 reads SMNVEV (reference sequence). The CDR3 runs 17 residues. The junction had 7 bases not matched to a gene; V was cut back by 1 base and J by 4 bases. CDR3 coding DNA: TGTGCCAGCAGTTTATGGGTCGGGACTAGCGCATACAATGAGCAGTTCTTC. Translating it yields CASSLWVGTSAYNEQFF.

The CDR3 loop is CASSLDQREGSTDTQYF. In DNA, the CDR3 is TGTGCCAGCAGCTTAGACCAGCGGGAGGGTAGCACAGATACGCAGTATTTT. V gene TRBV7-6 combines with J gene TRBJ2-3; 10 bases are a match to TRBD2. The CDR3 sequence is 17 residues long. V lost 1 base and J lost 0; bases outside the gene matches: 4. Germline CDR1 reads SGHVS; CDR2 reads FNYEAQ. Full variable domain (missing parts from reference TRBV7-6 and TRBJ2-3): GAGVSQSPRYKVTKRGQDVALRCDPISGHVSLYWYRQALGQGPEFLTYFNYEAQQDKSGLPNDRFSAERPEGSISTLTIQRTEQRDSAMYRCASSLDQREGSTDTQYFGPGTRLTVL.

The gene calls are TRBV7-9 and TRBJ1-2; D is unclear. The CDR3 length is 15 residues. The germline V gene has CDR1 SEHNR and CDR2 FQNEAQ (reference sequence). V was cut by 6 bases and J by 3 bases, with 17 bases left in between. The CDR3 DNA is TGTGCCAGCAGTGGAGAGGGCCAGGCGGACTATGGCTACACCTTC. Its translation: CASSGEGQADYGYTF.

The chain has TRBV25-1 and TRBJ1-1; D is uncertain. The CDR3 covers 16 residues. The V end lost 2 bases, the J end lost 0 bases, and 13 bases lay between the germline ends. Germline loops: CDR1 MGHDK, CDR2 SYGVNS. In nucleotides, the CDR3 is TGTGCCAGCAGTGAACCAGCACAGATTTTGAACACTGAAGCTTTCTTT. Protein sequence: CASSEPAQILNTEAFF.

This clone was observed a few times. The CDR3 protein is CASSFQGGTTEAFF. The CDR3 DNA is TGTGCCAGCAGCTTCCAGGGGGGTACCACTGAAGCTTTCTTT. The chain links TRBV2 to TRBJ1-1; 7 bases agree with TRBD1. The CDR3 has 14 amino acids. Per the germline V gene, CDR1 is SNHLY and CDR2 is FYNNEI. The J segment lost 4 bases and the V segment lost 6 bases, leaving 8 bases of the junction unmatched.

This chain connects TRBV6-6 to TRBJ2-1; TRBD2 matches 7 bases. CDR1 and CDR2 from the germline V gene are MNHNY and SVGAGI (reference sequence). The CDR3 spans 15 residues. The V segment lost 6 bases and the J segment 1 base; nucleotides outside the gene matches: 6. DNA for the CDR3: TGTGCCAGCAGGGCAGCGGGGAGATCCTACAATGAGCAGTTCTTC. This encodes CASRAAGRSYNEQFF.

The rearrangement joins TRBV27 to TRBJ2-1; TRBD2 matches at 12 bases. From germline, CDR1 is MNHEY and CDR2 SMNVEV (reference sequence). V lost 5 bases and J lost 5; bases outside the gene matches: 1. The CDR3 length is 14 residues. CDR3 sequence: CASSRLAGDNEQFF. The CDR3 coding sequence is TGTGCCAGCAGTAGACTAGCGGGGGACAATGAGCAGTTCTTC.

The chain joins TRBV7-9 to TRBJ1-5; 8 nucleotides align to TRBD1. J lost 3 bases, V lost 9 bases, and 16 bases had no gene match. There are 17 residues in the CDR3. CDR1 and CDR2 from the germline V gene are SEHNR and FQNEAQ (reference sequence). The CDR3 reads CASTSSPRQGHNQPQHF. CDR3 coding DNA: TGTGCCAGTACGTCATCCCCCAGACAGGGGCACAATCAGCCCCAGCATTTT.

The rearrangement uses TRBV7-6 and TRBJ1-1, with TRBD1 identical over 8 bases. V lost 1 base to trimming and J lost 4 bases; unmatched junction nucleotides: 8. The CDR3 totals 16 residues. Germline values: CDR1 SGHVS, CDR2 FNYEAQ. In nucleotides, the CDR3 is TGTGCCAGCAGCTTAGTTGGCAGGGGGCTAGCCACTGAAGCTTTCTTT. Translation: CASSLVGRGLATEAFF. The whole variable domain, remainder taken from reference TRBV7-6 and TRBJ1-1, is GAGVSQSPRYKVTKRGQDVALRCDPISGHVSLYWYRQALGQGPEFLTYFNYEAQQDKSGLPNDRFSAERPEGSISTLTIQRTEQRDSAMYRCASSLVGRGLATEAFFGQGTRLTVV.

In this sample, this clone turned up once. The CDR3 region has the DNA TGTGCCAGTAGTCTCCGGGGGGGGAACACTGAAGCTTTCTTT. Amino acid sequence: CASSLRGGNTEAFF. V gene TRBV19 combines with J gene TRBJ1-1, with D perhaps TRBD1 (5 bases). Germline CDR1 is LNHDA and CDR2 is SQIVND (reference sequence). V was trimmed by 5 bases and J by 1 base, leaving 11 bases between them. The CDR3 loop spans 14 amino acids.

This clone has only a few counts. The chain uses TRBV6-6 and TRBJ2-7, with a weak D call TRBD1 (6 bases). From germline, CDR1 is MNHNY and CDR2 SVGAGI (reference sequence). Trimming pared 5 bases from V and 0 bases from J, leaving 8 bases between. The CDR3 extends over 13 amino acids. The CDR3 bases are TGTGCCAGCAGTATAGGGGGCTCCTACGAGCAGTACGTC. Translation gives CASSIGGSYEQYV.

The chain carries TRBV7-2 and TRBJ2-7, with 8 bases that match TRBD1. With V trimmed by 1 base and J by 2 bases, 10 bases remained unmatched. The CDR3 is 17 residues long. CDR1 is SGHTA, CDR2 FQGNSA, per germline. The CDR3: CASSLGAGGPWTYEQYV. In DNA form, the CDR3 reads TGTGCCAGCAGCTTAGGAGCAGGGGGCCCCTGGACCTACGAGCAGTACGTC.

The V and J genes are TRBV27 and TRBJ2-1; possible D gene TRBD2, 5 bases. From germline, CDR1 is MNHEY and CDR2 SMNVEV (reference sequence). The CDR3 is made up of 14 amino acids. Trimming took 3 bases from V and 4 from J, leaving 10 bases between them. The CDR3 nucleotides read TGTGCCAGCAGTTTCCGGGATCCGTACAATGAGCAGTTCTTC. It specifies CASSFRDPYNEQFF.

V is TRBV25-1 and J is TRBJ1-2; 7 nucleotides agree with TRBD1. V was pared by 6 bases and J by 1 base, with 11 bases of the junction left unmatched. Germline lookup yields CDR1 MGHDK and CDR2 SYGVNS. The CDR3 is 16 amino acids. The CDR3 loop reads CASSDTDREFNYGYTF. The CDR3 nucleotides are TGTGCCAGCAGCGACACCGACAGGGAGTTTAACTATGGCTACACCTTC.

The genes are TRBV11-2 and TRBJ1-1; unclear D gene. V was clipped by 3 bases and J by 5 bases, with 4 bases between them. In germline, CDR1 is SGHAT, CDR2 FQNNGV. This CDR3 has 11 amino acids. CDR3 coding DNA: TGTGCCAGCAGCTTCATGACTGAAGCTTTCTTT. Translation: CASSFMTEAFF.

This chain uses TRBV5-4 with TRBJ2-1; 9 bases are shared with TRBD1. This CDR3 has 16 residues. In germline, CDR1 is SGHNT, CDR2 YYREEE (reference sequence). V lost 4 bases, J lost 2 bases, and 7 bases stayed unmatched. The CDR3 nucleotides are TGTGCCAGCAGCGGGACAGGGAGGGGACCCTACAATGAGCAGTTCTTC. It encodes CASSGTGRGPYNEQFF.

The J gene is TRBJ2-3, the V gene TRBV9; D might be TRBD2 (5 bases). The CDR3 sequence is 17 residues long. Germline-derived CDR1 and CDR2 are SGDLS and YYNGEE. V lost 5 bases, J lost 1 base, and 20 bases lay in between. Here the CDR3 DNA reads TGTGCCAGCAGGGATCACCCACCCAGCGGCCGCACAGATACGCAGTATTTT. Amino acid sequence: CASRDHPPSGRTDTQYF.

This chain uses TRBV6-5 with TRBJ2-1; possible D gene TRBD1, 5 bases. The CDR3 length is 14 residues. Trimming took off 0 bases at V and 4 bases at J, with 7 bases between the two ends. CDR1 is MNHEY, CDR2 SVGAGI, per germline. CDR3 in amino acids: CASSYSRTYNEQFF. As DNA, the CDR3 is TGTGCCAGCAGTTACTCCCGGACATACAATGAGCAGTTCTTC.

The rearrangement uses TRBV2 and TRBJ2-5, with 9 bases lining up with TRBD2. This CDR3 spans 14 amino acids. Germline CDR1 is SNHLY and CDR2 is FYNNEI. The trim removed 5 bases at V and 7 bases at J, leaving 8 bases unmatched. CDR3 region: CASSPRSGGGTQYF. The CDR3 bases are TGTGCCAGCAGTCCCCGTAGCGGGGGCGGGACCCAGTACTTC.

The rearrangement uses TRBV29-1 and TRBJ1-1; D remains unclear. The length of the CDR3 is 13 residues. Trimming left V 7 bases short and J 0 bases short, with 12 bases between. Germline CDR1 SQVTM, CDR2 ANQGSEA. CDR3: CSALTGVNTEAFF. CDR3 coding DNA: TGCAGCGCCTTAACCGGGGTGAACACTGAAGCTTTCTTT.

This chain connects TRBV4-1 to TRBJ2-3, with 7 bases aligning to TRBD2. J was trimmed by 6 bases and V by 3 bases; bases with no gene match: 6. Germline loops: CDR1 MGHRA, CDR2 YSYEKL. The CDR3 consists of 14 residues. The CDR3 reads CASSQATSDDTQYF. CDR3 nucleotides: TGCGCCAGCAGCCAGGCTACTAGCGATGATACGCAGTATTTT.

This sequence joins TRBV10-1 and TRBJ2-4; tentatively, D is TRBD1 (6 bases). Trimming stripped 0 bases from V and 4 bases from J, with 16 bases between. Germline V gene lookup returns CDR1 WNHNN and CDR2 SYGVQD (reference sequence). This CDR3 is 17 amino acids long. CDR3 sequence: CASSESQGTGRKNIQYF. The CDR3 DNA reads TGCGCCAGCAGTGAGTCGCAGGGGACGGGTAGAAAAAACATTCAGTACTTC.

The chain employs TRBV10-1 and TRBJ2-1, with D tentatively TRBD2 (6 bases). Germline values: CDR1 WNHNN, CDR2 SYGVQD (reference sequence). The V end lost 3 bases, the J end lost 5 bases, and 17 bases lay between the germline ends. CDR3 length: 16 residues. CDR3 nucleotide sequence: TGCGCCAGCAGTGACCCGTCCGGGGGAACCAACAATGAGCAGTTCTTC. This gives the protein CASSDPSGGTNNEQFF.

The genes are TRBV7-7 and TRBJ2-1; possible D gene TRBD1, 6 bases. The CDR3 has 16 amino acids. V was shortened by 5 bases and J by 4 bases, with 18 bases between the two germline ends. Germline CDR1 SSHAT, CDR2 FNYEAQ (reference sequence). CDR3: CASSRYREPPYNEQFF. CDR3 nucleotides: TGTGCCAGCAGCCGCTACAGGGAACCACCGTACAATGAGCAGTTCTTC.